The clone carrying this T cell receptor beta chain was observed a few times. Its antigen is not known. Individual cDNA molecules had unique molecular identifiers attached to them by the library. From the RACE reads, TCRdb called clonotypes with MiXCR, one entry per CDR3 protein. The sample carries 65,000 to 90,000 distinct CDR3 sequences, 13% to 15% recorded once. This specimen belongs to a study of human T cells and chemical hapten exposure. As for the study in general: Alopecia areata, totalis or universalis affected patients, mainly female. Findings and limits, study-wide: Expanded TCRs produced significantly more large CDR3 similarity clusters than controls did.

In germline, CDR1 is KGHSH, CDR2 LQKENI. J was trimmed by 7 bases and V by 3 bases; bases with no gene match: 1. CDR3 size: 14 residues. Time point given: pre-sensitization, week 0. Noted treatment: therapeutic diphenylcyclopropenone sensitization with weekly scalp DPC. Every patch test was put on after a blood sample was taken. The receptor was derived from a woman aged 45-60 years with alopecia areata. Some clones in this sample may be carry-over from other donors' samples. This sequence joins TRBV18 and TRBJ2-1, with 12 nucleotides matching TRBD1. The sample was whole blood, taken in connection with sensitization to the hapten diphenylcyclopropenone (DPC). CDR3 nucleotides: TGTGCCAGCTCACCGGGACAGGGGGCTAATGAGCAGTTCTTC. It translates to CASSPGQGANEQFF.